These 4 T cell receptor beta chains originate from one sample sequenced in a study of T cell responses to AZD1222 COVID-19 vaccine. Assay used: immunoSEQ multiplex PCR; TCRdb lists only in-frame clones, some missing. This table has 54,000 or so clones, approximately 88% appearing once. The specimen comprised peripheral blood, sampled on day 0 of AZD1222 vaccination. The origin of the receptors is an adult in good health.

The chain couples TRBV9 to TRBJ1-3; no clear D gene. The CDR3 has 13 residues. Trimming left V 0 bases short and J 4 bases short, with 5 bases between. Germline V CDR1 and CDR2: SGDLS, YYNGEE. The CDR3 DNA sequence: TGTGCCAGCAGCGTAGTTGAAGGAAACACCATATATTTT. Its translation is CASSVVEGNTIYF.

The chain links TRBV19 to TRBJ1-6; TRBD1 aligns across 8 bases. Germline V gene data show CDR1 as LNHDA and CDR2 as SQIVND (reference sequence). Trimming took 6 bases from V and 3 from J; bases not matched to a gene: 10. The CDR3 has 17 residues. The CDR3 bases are TGTGCCAGTAGCCGAGGGACCGACAGGGGCTATAATTCACCCCTCCACTTT. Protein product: CASSRGTDRGYNSPLHF. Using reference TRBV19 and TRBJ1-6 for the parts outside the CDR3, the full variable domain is DGGITQSPKYLFRKEGQNVTLSCEQNLNHDAMYWYRQDPGQGLRLIYYSQIVNDFQKGDIAEGYSVSREKKESFPLTVTSAQKNPTAFYLCASSRGTDRGYNSPLHFGNGTRLTVT.

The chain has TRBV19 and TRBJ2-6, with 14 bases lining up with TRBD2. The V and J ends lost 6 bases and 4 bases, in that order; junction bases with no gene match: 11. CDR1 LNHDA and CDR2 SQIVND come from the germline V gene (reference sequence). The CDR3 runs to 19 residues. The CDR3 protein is CASSLPGLAGAFGANVLTF. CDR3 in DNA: TGTGCCAGTAGCCTACCGGGACTAGCGGGAGCCTTCGGGGCCAACGTCCTGACTTTC.

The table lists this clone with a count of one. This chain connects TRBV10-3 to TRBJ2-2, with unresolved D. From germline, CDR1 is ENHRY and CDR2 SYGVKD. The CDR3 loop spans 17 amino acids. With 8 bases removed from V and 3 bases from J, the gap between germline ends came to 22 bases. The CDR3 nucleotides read TGTGCCATCCCCCGAGTGCCCAGTGGGCAGCACACCGGGGAGCTGTTTTTT. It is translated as CAIPRVPSGQHTGELFF.